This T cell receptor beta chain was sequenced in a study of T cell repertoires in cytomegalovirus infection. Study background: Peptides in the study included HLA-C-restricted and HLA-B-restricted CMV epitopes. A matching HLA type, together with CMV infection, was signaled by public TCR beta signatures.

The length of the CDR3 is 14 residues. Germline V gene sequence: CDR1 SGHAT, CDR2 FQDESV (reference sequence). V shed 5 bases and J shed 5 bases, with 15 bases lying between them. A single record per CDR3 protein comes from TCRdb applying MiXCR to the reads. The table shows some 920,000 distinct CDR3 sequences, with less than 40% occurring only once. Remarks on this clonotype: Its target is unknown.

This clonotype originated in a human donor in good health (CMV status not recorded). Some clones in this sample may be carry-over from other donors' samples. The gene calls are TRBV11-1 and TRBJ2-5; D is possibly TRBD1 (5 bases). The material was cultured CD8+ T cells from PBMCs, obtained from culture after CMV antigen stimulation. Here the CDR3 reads CASSGHIEMETQYF. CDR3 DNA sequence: TGTGCCAGCAGCGGACATATTGAGATGGAGACCCAGTACTTC.